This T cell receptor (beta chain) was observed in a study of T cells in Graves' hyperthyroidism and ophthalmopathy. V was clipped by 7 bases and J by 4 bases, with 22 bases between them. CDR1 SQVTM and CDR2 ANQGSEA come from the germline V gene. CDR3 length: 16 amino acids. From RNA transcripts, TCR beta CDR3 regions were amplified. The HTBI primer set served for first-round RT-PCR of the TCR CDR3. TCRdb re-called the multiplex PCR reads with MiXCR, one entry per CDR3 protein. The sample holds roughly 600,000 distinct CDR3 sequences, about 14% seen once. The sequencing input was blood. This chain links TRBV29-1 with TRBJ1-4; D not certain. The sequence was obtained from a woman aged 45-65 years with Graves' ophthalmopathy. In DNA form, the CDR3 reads TGCAGCGCTACACTCGACCTTCGGGCGGATAATGAAAAACTGTTTTTT. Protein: CSATLDLRADNEKLFF. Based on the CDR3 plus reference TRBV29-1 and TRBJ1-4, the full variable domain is SAVISQKPSRDICQRGTSLTIQCQVDSQVTMMFWYRQQPGQSLTLIATANQGSEATYESGFVIDKFPISRPNLTFSTLTVSNMSPEDSSIYLCSATLDLRADNEKLFFGSGTQLSVL.